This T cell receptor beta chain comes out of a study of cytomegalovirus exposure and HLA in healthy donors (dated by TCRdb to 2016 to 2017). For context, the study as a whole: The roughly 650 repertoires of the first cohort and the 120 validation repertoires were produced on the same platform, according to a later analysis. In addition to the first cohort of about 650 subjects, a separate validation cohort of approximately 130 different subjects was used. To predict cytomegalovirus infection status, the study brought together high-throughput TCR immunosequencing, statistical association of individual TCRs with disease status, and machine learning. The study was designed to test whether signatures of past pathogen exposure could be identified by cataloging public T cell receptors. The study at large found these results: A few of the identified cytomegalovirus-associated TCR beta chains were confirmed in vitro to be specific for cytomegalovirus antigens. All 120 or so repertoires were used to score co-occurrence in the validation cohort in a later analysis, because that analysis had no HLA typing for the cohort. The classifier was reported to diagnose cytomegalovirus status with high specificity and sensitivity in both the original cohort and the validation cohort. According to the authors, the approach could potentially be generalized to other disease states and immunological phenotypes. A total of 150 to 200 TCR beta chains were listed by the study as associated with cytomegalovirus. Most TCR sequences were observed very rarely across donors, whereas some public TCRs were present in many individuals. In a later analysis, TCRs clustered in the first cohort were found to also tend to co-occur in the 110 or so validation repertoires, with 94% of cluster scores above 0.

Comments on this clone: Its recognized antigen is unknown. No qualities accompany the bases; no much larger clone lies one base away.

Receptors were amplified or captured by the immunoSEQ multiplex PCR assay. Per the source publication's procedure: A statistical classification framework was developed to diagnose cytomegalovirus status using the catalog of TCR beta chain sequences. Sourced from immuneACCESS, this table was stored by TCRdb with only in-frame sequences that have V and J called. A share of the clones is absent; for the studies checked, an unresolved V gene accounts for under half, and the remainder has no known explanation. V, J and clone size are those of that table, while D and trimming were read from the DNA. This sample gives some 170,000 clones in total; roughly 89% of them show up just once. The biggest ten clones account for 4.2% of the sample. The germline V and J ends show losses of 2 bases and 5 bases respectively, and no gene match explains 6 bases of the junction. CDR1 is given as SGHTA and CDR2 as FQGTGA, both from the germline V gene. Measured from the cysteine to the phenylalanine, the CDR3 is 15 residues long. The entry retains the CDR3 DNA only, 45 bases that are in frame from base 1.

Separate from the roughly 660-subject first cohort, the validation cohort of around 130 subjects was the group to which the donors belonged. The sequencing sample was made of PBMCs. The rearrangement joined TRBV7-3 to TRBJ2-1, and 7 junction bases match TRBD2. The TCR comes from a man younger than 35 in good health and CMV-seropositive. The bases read TGTGCCAGCAGCTTAGAAGGACTAGTGAACAATGAGCAGTTCTTC. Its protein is CASSLEGLVNNEQFF.